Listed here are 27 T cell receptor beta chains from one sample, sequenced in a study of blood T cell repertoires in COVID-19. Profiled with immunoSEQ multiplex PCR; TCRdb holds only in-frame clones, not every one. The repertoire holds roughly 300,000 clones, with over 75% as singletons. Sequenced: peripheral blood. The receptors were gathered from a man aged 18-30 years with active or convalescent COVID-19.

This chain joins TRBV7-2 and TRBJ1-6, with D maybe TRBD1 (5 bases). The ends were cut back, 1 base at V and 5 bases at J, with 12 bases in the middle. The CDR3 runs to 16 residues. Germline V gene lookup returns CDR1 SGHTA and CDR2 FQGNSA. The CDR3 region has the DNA TGTGCCAGCAGCTTAGTATGGGGGGGTAATAATTCACCCCTCCACTTT. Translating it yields CASSLVWGGNNSPLHF. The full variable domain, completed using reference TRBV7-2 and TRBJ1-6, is GAGVSQSPSNKVTEKGKDVELRCDPISGHTALYWYRQSLGQGLEFLIYFQGNSAPDKSGLPSDRFSAERTGGSVSTLTIQRTQQEDSAVYLCASSLVWGGNNSPLHFGNGTRLTVT.

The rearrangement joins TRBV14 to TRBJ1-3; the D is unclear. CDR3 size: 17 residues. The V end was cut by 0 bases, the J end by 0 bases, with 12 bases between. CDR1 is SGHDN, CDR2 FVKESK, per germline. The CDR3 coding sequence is TGTGCCAGCAGCCAAGAATTACAGCTCTACTCTGGAAACACCATATATTTT. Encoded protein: CASSQELQLYSGNTIYF.

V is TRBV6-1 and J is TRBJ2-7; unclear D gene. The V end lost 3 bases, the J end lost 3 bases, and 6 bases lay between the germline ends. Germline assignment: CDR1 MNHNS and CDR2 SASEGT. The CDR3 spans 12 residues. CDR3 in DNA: TGTGCCAGCAGTGAGTGGAGCTACGAGCAGTACTTC. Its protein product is CASSEWSYEQYF.

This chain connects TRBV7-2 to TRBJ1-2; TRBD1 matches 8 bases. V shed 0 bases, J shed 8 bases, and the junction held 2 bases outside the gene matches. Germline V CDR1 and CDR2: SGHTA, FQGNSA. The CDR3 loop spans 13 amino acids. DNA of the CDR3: TGTGCCAGCAGCTTAGCACAGGGGGTCGGCTACACCTTC. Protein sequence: CASSLAQGVGYTF.

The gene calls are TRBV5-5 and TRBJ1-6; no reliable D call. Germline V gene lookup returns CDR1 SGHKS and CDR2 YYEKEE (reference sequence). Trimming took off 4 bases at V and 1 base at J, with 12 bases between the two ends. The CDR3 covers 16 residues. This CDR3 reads CASSLDRDSYNSPLHF. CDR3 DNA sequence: TGTGCCAGCAGCCTTGACCGGGATTCCTATAATTCACCCCTCCACTTT.

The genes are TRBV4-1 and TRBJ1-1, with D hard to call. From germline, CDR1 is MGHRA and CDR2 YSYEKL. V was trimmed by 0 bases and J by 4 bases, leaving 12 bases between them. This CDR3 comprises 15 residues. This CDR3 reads CASSQDSFWSTEAFF. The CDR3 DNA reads TGCGCCAGCAGCCAAGATTCATTTTGGAGCACTGAAGCTTTCTTT.

For the CDR3, the DNA is TGTGCCAGCTCACCCCGACCGGGACAGGGCTCCTACAATGAGCAGTTCTTC. This gives the protein CASSPRPGQGSYNEQFF. The gene calls are TRBV18 and TRBJ2-1; 9 bases agree with TRBD1. V was clipped by 3 bases and J by 0 bases; unmatched bases: 6. The CDR3 is 17 residues long. Germline V lookup: CDR1 KGHSH, CDR2 LQKENI.

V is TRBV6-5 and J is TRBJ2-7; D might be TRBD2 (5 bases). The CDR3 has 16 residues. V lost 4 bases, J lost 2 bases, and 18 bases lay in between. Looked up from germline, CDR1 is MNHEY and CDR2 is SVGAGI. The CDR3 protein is CASSSKMQLLAYEQYF. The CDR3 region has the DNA TGTGCCAGCAGTTCCAAAATGCAGTTACTAGCCTACGAGCAGTACTTC.

The DNA of the CDR3 is TGTGCCAGCAGTCCCGGGACACCCAACTCTGGAAACACCATATATTTT. Translating gives CASSPGTPNSGNTIYF. The chain carries TRBV2 and TRBJ1-3, with D perhaps TRBD1 (6 bases). Germline V gene data show CDR1 as SNHLY and CDR2 as FYNNEI. The V gene lost 5 bases and the J gene lost 0 bases, with 14 bases spanning the gap. This CDR3 comprises 16 residues.

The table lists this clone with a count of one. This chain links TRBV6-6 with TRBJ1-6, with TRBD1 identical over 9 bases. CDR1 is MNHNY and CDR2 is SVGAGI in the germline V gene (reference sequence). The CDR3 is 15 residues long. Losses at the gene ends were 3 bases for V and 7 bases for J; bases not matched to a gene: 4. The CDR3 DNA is TGTGCCAGCAGTTATAGGGACAGGGAGAATTCACCCCTCCACTTT. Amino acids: CASSYRDRENSPLHF.

CDR3 nucleotide sequence: TGTGCCAGCAGCTTAGCGTTGGGACAGAACTATGGCTACACCTTC. It encodes CASSLALGQNYGYTF. This chain links TRBV7-9 with TRBJ1-2; TRBD1 matches at 7 bases. Germline assignment: CDR1 SEHNR and CDR2 FQNEAQ (reference sequence). V was clipped by 0 bases and J by 2 bases; unmatched bases: 3. This CDR3 has 15 amino acids.

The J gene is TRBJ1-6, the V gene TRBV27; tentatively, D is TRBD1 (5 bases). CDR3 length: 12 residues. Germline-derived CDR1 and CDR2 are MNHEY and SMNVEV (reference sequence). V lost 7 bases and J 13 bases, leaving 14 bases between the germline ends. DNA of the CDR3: TGTGCCAGCAATACAGGAGCCTCTCCCCTCCACTTT. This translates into CASNTGASPLHF.

The DNA of the CDR3 is TGTGCCAGCAGTTTCGCCCAGATTAGGGGGGGGATTACAGATACGCAGTATTTT. It codes for CASSFAQIRGGITDTQYF. V usage is TRBV5-5 and J usage is TRBJ2-3; TRBD2 might be the D (7 bases). This CDR3 spans 18 amino acids. V lost 5 bases and J 3 bases, leaving 25 bases between the germline ends. CDR1 and CDR2 from the germline V gene are SGHKS and YYEKEE (reference sequence).

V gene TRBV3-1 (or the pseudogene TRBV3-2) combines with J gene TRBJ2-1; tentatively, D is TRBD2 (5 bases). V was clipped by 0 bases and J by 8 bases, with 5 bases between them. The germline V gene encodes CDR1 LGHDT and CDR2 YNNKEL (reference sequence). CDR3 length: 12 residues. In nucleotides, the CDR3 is TGTGCCAGCAGCCAAGATAGCGATGAGCAGTTCTTC. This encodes CASSQDSDEQFF.

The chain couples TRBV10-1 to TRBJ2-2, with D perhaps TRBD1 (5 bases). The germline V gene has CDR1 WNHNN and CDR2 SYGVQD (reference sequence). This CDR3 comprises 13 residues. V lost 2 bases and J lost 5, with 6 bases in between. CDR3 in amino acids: CASSERGTGELFF. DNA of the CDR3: TGCGCCAGCAGTGAGAGGGGAACCGGGGAGCTGTTTTTT.

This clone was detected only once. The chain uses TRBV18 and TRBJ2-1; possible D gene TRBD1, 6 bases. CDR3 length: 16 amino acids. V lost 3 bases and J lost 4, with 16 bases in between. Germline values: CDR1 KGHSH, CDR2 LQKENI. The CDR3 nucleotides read TGTGCCAGCTCACCCTCACAGGGCCCGAGATACAATGAGCAGTTCTTC. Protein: CASSPSQGPRYNEQFF.

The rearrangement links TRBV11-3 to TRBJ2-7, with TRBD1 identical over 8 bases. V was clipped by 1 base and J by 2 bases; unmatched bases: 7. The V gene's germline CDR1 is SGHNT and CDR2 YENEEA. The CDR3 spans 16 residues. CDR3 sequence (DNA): TGTGCCAGCAGCTTAGGTACCAGGGGGCCGACCTACGAGCAGTACTTC. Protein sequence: CASSLGTRGPTYEQYF.

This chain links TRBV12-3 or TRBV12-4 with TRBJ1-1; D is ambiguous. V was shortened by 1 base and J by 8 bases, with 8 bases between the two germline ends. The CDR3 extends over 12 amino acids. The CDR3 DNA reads TGTGCCAGCAGTTTAGTTTCGGGAGAAGCTTTCTTT. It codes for CASSLVSGEAFF.

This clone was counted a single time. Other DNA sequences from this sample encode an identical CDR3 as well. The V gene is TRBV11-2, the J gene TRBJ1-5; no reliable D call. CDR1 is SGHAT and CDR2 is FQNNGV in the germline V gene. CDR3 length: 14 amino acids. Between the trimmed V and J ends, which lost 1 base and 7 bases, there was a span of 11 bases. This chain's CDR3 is CASSLGAGNQPQHF. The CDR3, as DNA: TGTGCCAGCAGCTTAGGCGCGGGAAACCAGCCCCAGCATTTT.

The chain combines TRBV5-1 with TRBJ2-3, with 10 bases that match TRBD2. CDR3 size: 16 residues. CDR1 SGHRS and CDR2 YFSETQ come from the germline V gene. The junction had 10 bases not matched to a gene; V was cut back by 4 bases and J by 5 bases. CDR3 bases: TGCGCCAGCAGCCCAGCGGGGGGGCCTAGTAGAGATACGCAGTATTTT. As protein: CASSPAGGPSRDTQYF.

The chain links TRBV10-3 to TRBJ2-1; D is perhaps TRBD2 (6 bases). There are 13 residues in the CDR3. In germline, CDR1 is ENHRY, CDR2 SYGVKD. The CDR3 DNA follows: TGTGCTCTATCGTCGCAGGGAGGCAATGAGCAGTTCTTC. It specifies CALSSQGGNEQFF.

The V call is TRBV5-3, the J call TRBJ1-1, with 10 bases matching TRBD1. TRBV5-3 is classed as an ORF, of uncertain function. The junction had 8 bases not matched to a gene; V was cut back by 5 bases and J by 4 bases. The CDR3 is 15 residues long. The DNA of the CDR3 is TGTGCCAGAAGTCCCGTTGGACAGGGGGGCACTGAAGCTTTCTTT. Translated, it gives CARSPVGQGGTEAFF.

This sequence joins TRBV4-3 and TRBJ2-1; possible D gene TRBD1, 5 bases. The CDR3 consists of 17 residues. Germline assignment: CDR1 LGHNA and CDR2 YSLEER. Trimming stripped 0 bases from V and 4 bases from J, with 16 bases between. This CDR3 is CASSQDVRQGGYNEQFF. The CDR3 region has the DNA TGCGCCAGCAGCCAAGATGTAAGGCAGGGTGGGTACAATGAGCAGTTCTTC.

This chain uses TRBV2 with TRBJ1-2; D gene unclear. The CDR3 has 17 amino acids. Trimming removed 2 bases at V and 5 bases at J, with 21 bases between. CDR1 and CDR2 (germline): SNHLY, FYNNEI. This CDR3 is CASSELLQLPSGYGYTF. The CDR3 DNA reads TGTGCCAGCAGTGAACTCCTCCAGCTTCCCTCGGGATATGGCTACACCTTC.

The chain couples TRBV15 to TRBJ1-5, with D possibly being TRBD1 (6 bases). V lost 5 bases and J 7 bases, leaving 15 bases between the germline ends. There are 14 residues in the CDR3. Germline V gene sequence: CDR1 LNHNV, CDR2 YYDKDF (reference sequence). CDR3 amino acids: CATSAPGVPQPQHF. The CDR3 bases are TGTGCCACCAGCGCACCAGGGGTACCCCAGCCCCAGCATTTT.

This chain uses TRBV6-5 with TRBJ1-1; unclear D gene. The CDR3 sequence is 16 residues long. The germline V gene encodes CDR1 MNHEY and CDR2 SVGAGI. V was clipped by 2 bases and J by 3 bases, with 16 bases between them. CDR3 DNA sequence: TGTGCCAGCAGTTACGCGAGTGAAGCCCCTGACACTGAAGCTTTCTTT. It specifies CASSYASEAPDTEAFF.

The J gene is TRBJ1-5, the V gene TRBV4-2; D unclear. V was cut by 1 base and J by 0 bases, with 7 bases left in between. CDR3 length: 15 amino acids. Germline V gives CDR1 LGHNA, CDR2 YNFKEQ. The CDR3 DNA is TGTGCCAGCAGCCAAGCGCCAGTTAGCAATCAGCCCCAGCATTTT. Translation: CASSQAPVSNQPQHF.